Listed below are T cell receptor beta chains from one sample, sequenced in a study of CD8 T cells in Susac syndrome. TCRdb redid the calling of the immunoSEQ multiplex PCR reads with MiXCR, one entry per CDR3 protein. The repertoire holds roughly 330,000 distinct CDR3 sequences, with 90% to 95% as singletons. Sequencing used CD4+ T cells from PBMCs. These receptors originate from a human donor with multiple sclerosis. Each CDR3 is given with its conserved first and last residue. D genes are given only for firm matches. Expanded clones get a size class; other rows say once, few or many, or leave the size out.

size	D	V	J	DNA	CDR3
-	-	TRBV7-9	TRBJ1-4	TGTGCCAGCAGCTTATCAGGGAGGGCTGAAAAACTGTTTTTT	CASSLSGRAEKLFF
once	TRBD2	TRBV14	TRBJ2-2	TGTTCCAGCAGAGCGGGGACCGGGGAGCTGTTTTTT	CSSRAGTGELFF
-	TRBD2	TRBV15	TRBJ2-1	TGTGCCACCAGTCTAGGACTAGCTGACTACAATGAGCAGTTCTTC	CATSLGLADYNEQFF
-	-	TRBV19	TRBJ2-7	TGTGCCAGTAGTCCCGGCAGGGGCAGCTCCTACGAGCAGTACTTC	CASSPGRGSSYEQYF
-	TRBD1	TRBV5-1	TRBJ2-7	TGCGCCAGCAGCGACGGGACAGGGCGAGAGCAGTACTTC	CASSDGTGREQYF
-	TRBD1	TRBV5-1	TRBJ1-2	TGCGCCAGCAGCTTCGACAGGGGTACATTTAACTATGGCTACACCTTC	CASSFDRGTFNYGYTF
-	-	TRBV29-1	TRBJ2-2	TGCAGCGTTGCTCTCCGGCTTCGCACCGGGGAGCTGTTTTTT	CSVALRLRTGELFF
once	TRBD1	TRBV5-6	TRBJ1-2	TGTGCCAGCAGCTACCAGCGGACAGGGAACTATGGCTACACCTTC	CASSYQRTGNYGYTF
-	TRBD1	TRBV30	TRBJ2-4	TGTGCCTACGGGACAGACCGCACCAAAAACATTCAGTACTTC	CAYGTDRTKNIQYF
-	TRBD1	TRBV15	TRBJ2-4	TGTGCCACCAGCAGAGCGGACAGGGGACTAGCCAAAAACATTCAGTACTTC	CATSRADRGLAKNIQYF
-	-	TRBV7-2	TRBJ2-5	TGTGCCAGCAGCTTAGGCGCGGGGTTTCGAGGCGAGACCCAGTACTTC	CASSLGAGFRGETQYF
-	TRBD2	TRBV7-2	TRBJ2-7	TGTGCCAGCAGCAAGACTAGCGGGAGGTCTCTAACCCTAGAGCAGTACTTC	CASSKTSGRSLTLEQYF
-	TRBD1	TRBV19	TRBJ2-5	TGTGCCAGCTCCGACCGGGACAGGGGCGGGGAGACCCAGTACTTC	CASSDRDRGGETQYF
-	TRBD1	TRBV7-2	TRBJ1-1	TGTGCCAGCAGCCCCCGGGACAGATACACTGAAGCTTTCTTT	CASSPRDRYTEAFF
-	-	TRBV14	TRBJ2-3	TGTGCCAGCAGCCAAAAGATGACCGGCACAGATACGCAGTATTTT	CASSQKMTGTDTQYF
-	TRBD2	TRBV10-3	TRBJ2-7	TGTGCCATCAAACAAAGCGGGGGCGACTCCTACGAGCAGTACTTC	CAIKQSGGDSYEQYF
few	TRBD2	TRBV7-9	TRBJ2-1	TGTGCCAGCAGCATTCCGGGAGGTACTAAGCAGTTCTTC	CASSIPGGTKQFF
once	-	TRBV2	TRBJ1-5	TGTGCCAGCACCAACCAGGGCACCCGCAATCAGCCCCAGCATTTT	CASTNQGTRNQPQHF
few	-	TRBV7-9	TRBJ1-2	TGTGCCAGCAGCTTAGTAGCGGCTAACTATGGCTACACCTTC	CASSLVAANYGYTF
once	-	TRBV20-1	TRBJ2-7	TGCAGTGCTAGCCTTGCGCGGAGCTCCTACGAGCAGTACTTC	CSASLARSSYEQYF
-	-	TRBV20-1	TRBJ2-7	TGCAGTGCTACAGCAAGACTAACCTACGAGCAGTACTTC	CSATARLTYEQYF
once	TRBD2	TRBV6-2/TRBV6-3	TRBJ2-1	TGTGCCAGCAGTTCCGGGACTAGCGGGAGGTGGAATGAGCAGTTCTTC	CASSSGTSGRWNEQFF
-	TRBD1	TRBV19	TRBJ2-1	TGTGCCAGTGGGGAGGGGGACAGGGGGTACAATGAGCAGTTCTTC	CASGEGDRGYNEQFF
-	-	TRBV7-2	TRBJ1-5	TGTGCCAGCAGCTTATTTTTCAGTCAGCCCCAGCATTTT	CASSLFFSQPQHF
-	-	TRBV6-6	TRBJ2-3	TGTGCCAGCAGTCGAGGGGGGGCCTCAGATACGCAGTATTTT	CASSRGGASDTQYF
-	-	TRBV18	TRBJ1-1	TGTGCCAGCTCCCCCAACTTTCAGGGGACTGAAGCTTTCTTT	CASSPNFQGTEAFF
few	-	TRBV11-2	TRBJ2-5	TGTGCCAGCAGCTTATTGGGGGTGGGGACCCAGTACTTC	CASSLLGVGTQYF
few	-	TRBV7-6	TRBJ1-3	TGTGCCAGCAGCTCTGGAAACACCATATATTTT	CASSSGNTIYF
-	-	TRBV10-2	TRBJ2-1	TGCGCCAGTTGGGGACCCATCTACAATGAGCAGTTCTTC	CASWGPIYNEQFF
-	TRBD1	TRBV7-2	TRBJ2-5	TGTGCCAGCAGCTCCCGGGACAGGGGCTATAGGGGGACCCAGTACTTC	CASSSRDRGYRGTQYF
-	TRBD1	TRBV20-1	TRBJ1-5	TGCAGTGCTTACCAACAGGGGGCAGGCAATCAGCCCCAGCATTTT	CSAYQQGAGNQPQHF
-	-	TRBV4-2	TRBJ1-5	TGTGCCAGCAGCCATTCCCAAGGGGAGTATCAGCCCCAGCATTTT	CASSHSQGEYQPQHF
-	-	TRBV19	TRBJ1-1	TGTGCCAGTACGTCCTTTGGCGGGGGTCGGACTGAAGCTTTCTTT	CASTSFGGGRTEAFF
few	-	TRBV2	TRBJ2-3	TGTGCCAGCGGGGCCACAAGTGGAAATACGCAGTATTTT	CASGATSGNTQYF